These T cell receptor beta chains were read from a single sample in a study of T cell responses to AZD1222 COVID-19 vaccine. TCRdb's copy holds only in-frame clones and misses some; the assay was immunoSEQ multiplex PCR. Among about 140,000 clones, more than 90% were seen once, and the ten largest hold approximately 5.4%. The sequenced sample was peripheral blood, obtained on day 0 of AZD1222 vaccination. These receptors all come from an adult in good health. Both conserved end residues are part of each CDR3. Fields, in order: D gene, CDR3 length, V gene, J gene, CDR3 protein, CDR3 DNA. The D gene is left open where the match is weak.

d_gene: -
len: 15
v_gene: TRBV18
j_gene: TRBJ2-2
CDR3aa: CASSPELTNTGELFF
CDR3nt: TGTGCCAGCTCACCAGAATTGACGAACACCGGGGAGCTGTTTTTT

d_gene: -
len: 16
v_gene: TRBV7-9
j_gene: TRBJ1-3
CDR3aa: CASSLDRAISGNTIYF
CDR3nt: TGTGCCAGCAGCTTAGATCGAGCGATCTCTGGAAACACCATATATTTT

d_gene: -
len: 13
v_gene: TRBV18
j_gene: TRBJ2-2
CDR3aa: CASSRGSPGELFF
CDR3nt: TGTGCCAGCTCACGGGGCTCCCCCGGGGAGCTGTTTTTT

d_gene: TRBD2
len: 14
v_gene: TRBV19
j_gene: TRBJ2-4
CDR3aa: CASKDGLAGNIQYF
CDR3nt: TGTGCCAGTAAAGATGGACTAGCAGGAAACATTCAGTACTTC

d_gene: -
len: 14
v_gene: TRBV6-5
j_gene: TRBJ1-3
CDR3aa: CASSAVFSGNTIYF
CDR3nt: TGTGCCAGCTCGGCAGTATTCTCTGGAAACACCATATATTTT

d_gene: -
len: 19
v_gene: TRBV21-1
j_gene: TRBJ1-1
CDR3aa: CASSKGDRTGGTLNTEAFF
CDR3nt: TGTGCCAGCAGCAAAGGGGATCGAACGGGGGGAACCCTTAACACTGAAGCTTTCTTT

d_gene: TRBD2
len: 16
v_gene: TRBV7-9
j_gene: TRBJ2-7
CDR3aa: CASSSTGTSVSYEQYF
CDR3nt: TGTGCCAGCAGCTCCACCGGGACTAGCGTCTCCTACGAGCAGTACTTC

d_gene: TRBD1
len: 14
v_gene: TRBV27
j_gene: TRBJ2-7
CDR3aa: CASSPDRGSYEQYF
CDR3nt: TGTGCCAGCAGCCCCGACAGGGGATCCTACGAGCAGTACTTC

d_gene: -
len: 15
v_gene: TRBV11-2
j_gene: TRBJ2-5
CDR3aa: CASSLVSSAQETQYF
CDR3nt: TGTGCCAGCAGCTTAGTGTCTAGCGCGCAAGAGACCCAGTACTTC

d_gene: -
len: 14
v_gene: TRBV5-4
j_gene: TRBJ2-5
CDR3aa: CASSLDLMGETQYF
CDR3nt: TGTGCCAGCAGCTTGGACCTAATGGGAGAGACCCAGTACTTC

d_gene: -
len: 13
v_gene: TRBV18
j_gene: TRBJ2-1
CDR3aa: CASSPPASNEQFF
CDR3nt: TGTGCCAGCTCACCACCGGCGAGTAATGAGCAGTTCTTC

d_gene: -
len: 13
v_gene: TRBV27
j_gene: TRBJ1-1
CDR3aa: CASSLSGGTEAFF
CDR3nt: TGTGCCAGCAGTTTATCGGGGGGCACTGAAGCTTTCTTT

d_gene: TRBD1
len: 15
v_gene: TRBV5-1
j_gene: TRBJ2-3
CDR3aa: CASSLVDQGEDTQYF
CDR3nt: TGCGCCAGCAGCTTGGTTGATCAGGGGGAAGATACGCAGTATTTT

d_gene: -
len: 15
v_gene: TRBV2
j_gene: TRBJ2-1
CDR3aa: CASSEARTRGDEQFF
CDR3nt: TGTGCCAGCAGTGAAGCGCGAACTAGGGGCGATGAGCAGTTCTTC

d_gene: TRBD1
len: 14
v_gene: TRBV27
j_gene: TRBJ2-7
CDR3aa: CASSPRQGAYEQYF
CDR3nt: TGTGCCAGCAGTCCGAGACAGGGGGCCTACGAGCAGTACTTC

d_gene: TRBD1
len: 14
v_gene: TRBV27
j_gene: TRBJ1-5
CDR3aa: CASSRDRGGQPQHF
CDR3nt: TGTGCCAGCAGCCGAGACAGGGGAGGACAGCCCCAGCATTTT